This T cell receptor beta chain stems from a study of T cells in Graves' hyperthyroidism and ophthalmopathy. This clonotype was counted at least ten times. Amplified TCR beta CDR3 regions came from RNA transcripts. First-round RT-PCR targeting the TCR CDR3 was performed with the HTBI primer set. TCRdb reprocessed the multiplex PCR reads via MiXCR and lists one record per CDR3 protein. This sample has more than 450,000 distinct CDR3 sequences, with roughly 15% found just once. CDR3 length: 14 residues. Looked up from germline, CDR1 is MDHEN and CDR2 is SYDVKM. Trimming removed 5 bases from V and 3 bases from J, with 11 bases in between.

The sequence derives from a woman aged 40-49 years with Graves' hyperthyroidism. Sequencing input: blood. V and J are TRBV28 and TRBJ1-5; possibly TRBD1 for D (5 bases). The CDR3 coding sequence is TGTGCCAGCAGTCCGGGACGGCTCAATCAGCCCCAGCATTTT. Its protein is CASSPGRLNQPQHF.